This T cell receptor beta chain was sequenced for a study of cytotoxic CD8 clonotypes in ibrutinib-treated CLL. On the study more broadly: The sample average was about 260,000 productive templates and 90,000 to 95,000 productive rearrangements.

Germline V gives CDR1 LNHDA, CDR2 SQIVND (reference sequence). This CDR3 has 16 amino acids. V lost 7 bases, J lost 1 base, and 14 bases lay in between. Comment on this clone: The target antigen is unknown.

Study-level findings and limits: Treatment saw public clonotypes, which were uncommon, either contract or stay stable.

The planned depth of sequencing spanned 1 in 200,000 to 1 in 1 million T cells. The data were produced by immunoSEQ multiplex PCR, yet TCRdb's version contains in-frame clones alone and is incomplete. The sample holds about 160,000 clones, more than 75% seen once. This TCR was recovered from a human donor with chronic lymphocytic leukemia. The sample here was PBMCs, taken after 12 months of ibrutinib treatment. The gene calls are TRBV19 and TRBJ2-6; D not certain. The CDR3 reads CASTSRTLSGANVLTF. In nucleotides, the CDR3 is TGTGCCAGTACTTCACGGACGCTTTCTGGGGCCAACGTCCTGACTTTC.